This T cell receptor (beta chain) was captured in a study of T cell repertoires in cytomegalovirus infection. General study results and limits: It was HLA-C-restricted CMV-specific TCR beta clonotypes that dominated the response ex vivo.

Of note for this clonotype: Its cognate antigen is unknown.

TCRdb reanalysed the reads using MiXCR and keeps one entry per CDR3 protein. The sample has 200,000 to 300,000 distinct CDR3 sequences, 9% to 15% seen once. V shed 3 bases, J shed 9 bases, and the junction held 8 bases outside the gene matches. The CDR3 is 15 amino acids. Germline CDR1 and CDR2: MNHNY and SVGAGI (reference sequence). The clonotype originates from a human donor in good health (CMV status not recorded). Some clones in this sample may be carry-over from other donors' samples. The sample taken for sequencing was PBMCs. V is TRBV6-6 and J is TRBJ1-4, with 9 bases that match TRBD1. The CDR3 DNA is TGTGCCAGCAGTTATTCGGGACAGGGTTCGAAAAAACTGTTTTTT. This gives the protein CASSYSGQGSKKLFF.